This T cell receptor beta chain was profiled in a study of CD8+ T cells in alopecia areata. Turning to the study itself: Severity among treated patients was scored by the percentage of scalp area affected. Study-level points and caveats: Scalp lesions, especially in alopecia totalis/universalis, had higher clonality than normal scalp.

The CDR3 extends over 15 amino acids. Trimming took 7 bases from V and 2 from J, leaving 20 bases between them. Germline V lookup: CDR1 SQVTM, CDR2 ANQGSEA. Specified treatment: oral pan-JAK inhibitor, 5-10 mg twice daily. As concerns this clone: The target antigen is unknown.

Investigators isolated RNA and reverse transcribed it into cDNA to act as the sequencing template. TCRdb's copy holds only in-frame clones and misses some; the assay was immunoSEQ multiplex PCR. Of about 180,000 clones in the sample, approximately 51% were seen once. The rearrangement joins TRBV29-1 to TRBJ2-5, with D uncertain. The origin of this receptor is a human donor with alopecia areata. This material consisted of CD8+ T cells sorted from blood, taken at roughly week 53, from a patient treated with tofacitinib. This chain's CDR3 is CSAAGLGRRQETQYF. In DNA, the CDR3 is TGCAGCGCTGCCGGTTTAGGCAGGCGGCAAGAGACCCAGTACTTC.